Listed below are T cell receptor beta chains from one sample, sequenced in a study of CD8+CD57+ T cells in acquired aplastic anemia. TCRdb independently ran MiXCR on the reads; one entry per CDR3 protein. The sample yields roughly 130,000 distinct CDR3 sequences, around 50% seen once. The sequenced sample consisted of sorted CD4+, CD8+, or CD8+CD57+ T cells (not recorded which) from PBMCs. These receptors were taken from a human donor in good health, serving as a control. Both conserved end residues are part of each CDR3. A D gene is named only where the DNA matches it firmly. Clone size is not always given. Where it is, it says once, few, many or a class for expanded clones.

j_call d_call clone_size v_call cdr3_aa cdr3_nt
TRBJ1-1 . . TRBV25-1 CASSIDPEARLNTEAFF TGTGCCAGTAGTATAGATCCTGAGGCAAGATTGAACACTGAAGCTTTCTTT
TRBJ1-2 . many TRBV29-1 CSVEERTFFRYTF TGCAGCGTTGAAGAGCGGACATTTTTTCGCTACACCTTC
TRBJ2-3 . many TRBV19 CASSKGASYFTQYF TGTGCCAGTAGTAAAGGGGCCAGTTATTTCACGCAGTATTTT
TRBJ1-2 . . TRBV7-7 CASSVFLDRPHYGYTF TGTGCTAGCAGCGTCTTCCTGGACAGACCCCACTATGGCTACACCTTC
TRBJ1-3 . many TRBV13 CASSLTGSALSGNTIYF TGTGCCAGCAGTTTAACAGGGTCGGCACTGTCTGGAAACACCATATATTTT
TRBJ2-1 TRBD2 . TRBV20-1 CSASGGGNEQFF TGCAGTGCTAGCGGGGGGGGCAATGAGCAGTTCTTC
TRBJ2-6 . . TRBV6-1 CASSAPSGANVLTF TGTGCCAGCAGTGCCCCGTCTGGGGCCAACGTCCTGACTTTC
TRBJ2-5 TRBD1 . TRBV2 CASSAGQGAHETQYF TGTGCCAGCAGTGCAGGGCAGGGGGCGCACGAGACCCAGTACTTC
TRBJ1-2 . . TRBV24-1 CATSQGMGYGYTF TGTGCCACCAGTCAGGGGATGGGCTATGGCTACACCTTC
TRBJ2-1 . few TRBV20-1 CSARRLSLGSSYNEQFF TGCAGTGCTAGGCGTCTGAGCCTAGGGAGCTCCTACAATGAGCAGTTCTTC
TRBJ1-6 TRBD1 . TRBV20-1 CSASTGQVSRSYNSPLHF TGCAGTGCTAGCACAGGACAGGTTTCCCGCTCCTATAATTCACCCCTCCACTTT
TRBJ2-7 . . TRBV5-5 CASSGGFGDEQYF TGTGCCAGCAGCGGGGGGTTCGGGGACGAGCAGTACTTC
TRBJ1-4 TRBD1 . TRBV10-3 CAIGTGATNEKLFF TGTGCCATCGGGACAGGGGCAACTAATGAAAAACTGTTTTTT
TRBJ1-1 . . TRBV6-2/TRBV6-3 CASSLRDLTEAFF TGTGCCAGCAGTTTGCGAGACCTTACTGAAGCTTTCTTT
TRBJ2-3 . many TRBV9 CASSVNRSPDTQYF TGTGCCAGCAGCGTAAATCGTAGCCCAGATACGCAGTATTTT
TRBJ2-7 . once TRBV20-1 CSARKTGFYEQYF TGCAGTGCTAGAAAGACGGGCTTCTACGAGCAGTACTTC
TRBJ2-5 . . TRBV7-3 CASSSQPLGEYQETQYF TGTGCCAGCAGCTCTCAACCCCTAGGGGAGTACCAAGAGACCCAGTACTTC
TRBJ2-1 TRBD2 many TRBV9 CASSVVAGEYNEQFF TGTGCCAGCAGCGTAGTAGCGGGGGAGTACAATGAGCAGTTCTTC
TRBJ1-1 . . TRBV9 CASSPRGSVNTEAFF TGTGCCAGCAGCCCCAGAGGGTCCGTGAACACTGAAGCTTTCTTT
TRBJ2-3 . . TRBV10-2 CASSEAGAQYF TGCGCCAGCAGTGAGGCCGGTGCGCAGTATTTT
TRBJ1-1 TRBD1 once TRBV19 CASSTINPGQGQAFF TGTGCCAGTAGTACCATAAATCCGGGACAGGGACAAGCTTTCTTT
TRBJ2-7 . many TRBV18 CASSPQTYEQYF TGTGCCAGCTCACCCCAGACCTACGAGCAGTACTTC
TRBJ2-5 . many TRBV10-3 CAISESISRGAQYF TGTGCCATCAGTGAGTCGATTTCTAGGGGGGCCCAGTACTTC
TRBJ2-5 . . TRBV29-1 CSVAVTGSETQYF TGCAGCGTTGCAGTCACAGGCTCGGAGACCCAGTACTTC
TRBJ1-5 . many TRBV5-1 CASSLSPGKGQPQHF TGCGCCAGCAGCTTGTCCCCAGGGAAGGGTCAGCCCCAGCATTTT
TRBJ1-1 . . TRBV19 CATAPGVGTEAFF TGCGCCACCGCCCCGGGGGTAGGGACTGAAGCTTTCTTT
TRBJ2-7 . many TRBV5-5 CASSSRQEIYEQYF TGTGCCAGCAGCTCGAGACAGGAAATCTACGAGCAGTACTTC
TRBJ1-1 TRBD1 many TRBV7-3 CASSATGQQNTEAFF TGTGCCAGCAGTGCTACGGGACAGCAAAACACTGAAGCTTTCTTT
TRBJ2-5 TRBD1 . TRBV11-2 CASSPPGQGGGETQYF TGTGCCAGCAGCCCACCAGGACAGGGTGGGGGAGAGACCCAGTACTTC
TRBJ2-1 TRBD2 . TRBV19 CASSRLAGGGYNEQFF TGTGCCAGTAGTAGACTAGCGGGGGGGGGCTACAATGAGCAGTTCTTC
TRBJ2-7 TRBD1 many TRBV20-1 CSADEDRGSLYF TGCAGTGCCGACGAAGACAGGGGGTCCCTGTACTTC
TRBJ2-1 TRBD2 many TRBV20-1 CSAATSGGPLGSEQFF TGCAGTGCTGCGACTAGCGGGGGGCCGCTGGGATCTGAGCAGTTCTTC
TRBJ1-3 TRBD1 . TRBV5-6 CASSLETGRGNTIYF TGTGCCAGCAGCTTGGAGACAGGGCGAGGAAACACCATATATTTT
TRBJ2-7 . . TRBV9 CASSSDKGSYEQYF TGTGCCAGCAGCTCAGACAAGGGCTCCTACGAGCAGTACTTC
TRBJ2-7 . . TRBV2 CASSEIGGVYEQYF TGTGCCAGCAGTGAAATCGGGGGAGTCTACGAGCAGTACTTC
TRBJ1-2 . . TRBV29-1 CSVVRDTVGYTF TGCAGCGTTGTTCGGGACACAGTTGGCTACACCTTC
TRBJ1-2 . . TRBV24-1 CATSDLRSFGGYTF TGTGCCACCAGTGATTTGCGAAGTTTCGGAGGCTACACCTTC
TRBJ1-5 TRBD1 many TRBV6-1 CASRPQGQANQPQHF TGTGCCAGCAGACCCCAAGGACAGGCAAATCAGCCCCAGCATTTT
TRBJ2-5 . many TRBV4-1 CASSQEGSVETQYF TGCGCCAGCAGCCAAGAGGGTAGCGTAGAGACCCAGTACTTC
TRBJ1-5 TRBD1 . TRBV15 CATSGDRGRKNQPQHF TGTGCCACCAGCGGGGACAGGGGGCGAAAAAATCAGCCCCAGCATTTT
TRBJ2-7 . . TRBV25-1 CASSLAPPEHSYEQYF TGTGCCAGCAGCTTAGCGCCTCCAGAACACTCCTACGAGCAGTACTTC
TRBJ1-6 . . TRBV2 CASSVGPNSPLHF TGTGCCAGCAGTGTAGGACCCAATTCACCCCTCCACTTT
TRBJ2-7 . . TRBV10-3 CAISEPGQYF TGTGCCATCAGTGAACCAGGGCAGTACTTC
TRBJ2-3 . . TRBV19 CASRAGTPGGTQYF TGTGCCAGTAGGGCCGGGACTCCCGGAGGTACGCAGTATTTT
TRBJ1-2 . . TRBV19 CASSSRDQGYTF TGTGCCAGTAGCTCCCGGGATCAAGGGTACACCTTC
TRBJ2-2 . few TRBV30 CAWTLGANTGELFF TGTGCCTGGACTCTGGGGGCCAACACCGGGGAGCTGTTTTTT
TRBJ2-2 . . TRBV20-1 CSARARIGELFF TGCAGTGCTCGGGCTAGGATCGGGGAGCTGTTTTTT
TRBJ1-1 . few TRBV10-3 CAIWAGMNTEAFF TGTGCCATCTGGGCGGGGATGAACACTGAAGCTTTCTTT
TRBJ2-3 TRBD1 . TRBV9 CASSVRTGGSDTQYF TGTGCCAGCAGCGTACGGACAGGGGGCTCAGATACGCAGTATTTT
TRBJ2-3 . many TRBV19 CASVPDRSTDTQYF TGTGCCAGTGTCCCAGACAGGAGCACAGATACGCAGTATTTT
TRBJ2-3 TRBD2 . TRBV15 CATSSGGTDTQYF TGTGCCACCAGCAGCGGGGGGACAGATACGCAGTATTTT
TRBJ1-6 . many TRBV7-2 CASSLGRNSPLHF TGTGCCAGCAGCTTAGGAAGGAATTCACCCCTCCACTTT
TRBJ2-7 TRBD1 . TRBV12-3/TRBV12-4 CASSRRTGGAGYEQYF TGTGCCAGCAGCCGGAGGACAGGGGGCGCGGGGTACGAGCAGTACTTC
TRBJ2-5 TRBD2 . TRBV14 CASSRSGGVEETQYF TGTGCCAGCAGCCGAAGCGGGGGGGTAGAAGAGACCCAGTACTTC
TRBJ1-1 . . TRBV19 CASSRSTEAFF TGTGCCAGTAGTCGATCCACCGAAGCTTTCTTT